The rows below give T cell receptor beta chains drawn from one sample of a study of shared T cell receptors in the human thymus. The table came from immunoSEQ multiplex PCR; TCRdb's copy has only in-frame clones and leaves some out. The data show about 730,000 clones, 70% to 90% seen once. These data were also filed under a second study, of human thymus T cells.

The sequencing input was thymocytes. The receptors shown here come from a girl under two years old with a congenital heart defect. CDR3s include the opening cysteine and the closing phenylalanine or tryptophan. D genes are given only for firm matches. Rows may omit the clone size; those that give it use once, few, many or a size class.

>-|TRBV5-1|TRBJ2-1|TRBD2
TGCGCCAGCAGCTTGTTTTCTAGCGGGGGGAACAATGAGCAGTTCTTC
CASSLFSSGGNNEQFF
>-|TRBV4-1|TRBJ2-1|TRBD2
TGCGCCAGCAGCCAGAGGACTAGCGGGGGGAACAATGAGCAGTTCTTC
CASSQRTSGGNNEQFF
>-|TRBV15|TRBJ1-5|TRBD1
TGTGCCACCAGCAGAACTGAACCGGGACAGGGATCACCGAAACCCCATCAGCCCCAGCATTTT
CATSRTEPGQGSPKPHQPQHF
>-|TRBV30|TRBJ1-4|TRBD1
TGTGCCGTTGACAGGGGTGGTGAAAAACTGTTTTTT
CAVDRGGEKLFF
>-|TRBV6-1|TRBJ1-3|-
TGTGCCAGCAGTGAAGCGTCCAGGGTTAGAGAGGACGGAAACACCATATATTTT
CASSEASRVREDGNTIYF
>once|TRBV2|TRBJ2-2|TRBD1
TGTGCCAGCAGTGCACTAACAGCACTCGACAGGGTAGGGGAGCTGTTTTTT
CASSALTALDRVGELFF
>-|TRBV27|TRBJ2-7|TRBD1
TGTGCCAGCAGTTTAAGTGCTACAGGGGGCGCGTCTTCCTACGAGCAGTACTTC
CASSLSATGGASSYEQYF
>once|TRBV27|TRBJ2-5|-
TGTGCCAGCAGTTTATATTGGTCGGGGTTAACGTACCAAGAGACCCAGTACTTC
CASSLYWSGLTYQETQYF
>-|TRBV15|TRBJ1-1|-
TGTGCCACCAGCAGAACTAGCAAGCACACTGAAGCTTTCTTT
CATSRTSKHTEAFF
>-|TRBV29-1|TRBJ1-1|-
TGCAGCGTTGAAGATGAGGGGGGGCAACCCTACGGAGCTTTCTTT
CSVEDEGGQPYGAFF
>-|TRBV5-6|TRBJ2-1|-
TGTGCCAGCAGCCGGGACTCGGGGAATGAGCAGTTCTTC
CASSRDSGNEQFF
>-|TRBV27|TRBJ1-1|TRBD1
TGTGCCAGCAGTTCTCGCACGACAGGGGTGAACACTGAAGCTTTCTTT
CASSSRTTGVNTEAFF
>-|TRBV10-3|TRBJ2-2|TRBD1
TGTGCCATCAGTGAAAGGACAGGGTCCACTACTAACACCGGGGAGCTGTTTTTT
CAISERTGSTTNTGELFF
>-|TRBV4-1|TRBJ2-7|TRBD1
TGCGCCAGCAGCCAAGTAGAGCAAGGGGGCGACGAGCAGTACTTC
CASSQVEQGGDEQYF
>-|TRBV29-1|TRBJ2-7|TRBD2
TGCAGCGGTTCCACTCCTAGCTACGGGGGGTCCTACGAGCAGTACTTC
CSGSTPSYGGSYEQYF
>-|TRBV25-1|TRBJ2-3|-
TGTGCCAGCAGTGAATTTGTCGGGACAAGACTCACAGATACGCAGTATTTT
CASSEFVGTRLTDTQYF
>-|TRBV2|TRBJ1-1|TRBD1
TGTGCCAGCAGACCGGGACAGGGGATCGTTGAAGCTTTCTTT
CASRPGQGIVEAFF
>-|TRBV11-3|TRBJ1-5|TRBD1
TGTGCCAGCAGCTTCGCCGGGACAGGGTCATTAAGGCAGCCCCAGCATTTT
CASSFAGTGSLRQPQHF
>-|TRBV29-1|TRBJ2-1|TRBD1
TGCAGCGTTGATCGAGGGACAGGGGCGGACGAGCAGTTCTTC
CSVDRGTGADEQFF
>-|TRBV15|TRBJ2-1|TRBD1
TGTGCCACCAGCAGGATACAGGGGCTGAGGGATGAGCAGTTCTTC
CATSRIQGLRDEQFF
>-|TRBV5-4|TRBJ2-3|TRBD2
TGTGCCAGCAGCAACCCTCGAGTAGGGCGGGGGTACACAGATACGCAGTATTTT
CASSNPRVGRGYTDTQYF
>-|TRBV5-6|TRBJ1-1|TRBD1
TGTGCCAGCAGCTACGGGACAGGGGTATTAGCGACTGAAGCTTTCTTT
CASSYGTGVLATEAFF
>-|TRBV7-2|TRBJ2-7|TRBD2
TGTGCCAGCAGCTTAGTGGGACTAGCGGGAGGTGACGAGCAGTACTTC
CASSLVGLAGGDEQYF
>-|TRBV27|TRBJ1-1|-
TGTGCCAGCAGTTTAAGGTGCAGGGATAAAGGTGAAGCTTTCTTT
CASSLRCRDKGEAFF
>-|TRBV7-6|TRBJ2-7|TRBD1
TGTGCCAGCAGCCCGGGGGCGGCAGGACAGGGTAACTACGAGCAGTACTTC
CASSPGAAGQGNYEQYF
>-|TRBV9|TRBJ2-1|TRBD1
TGTGCCAGCAGCGTAGGCCGGAGGGGACAGGGTCCGGGCTATGAGCAGTTCTTC
CASSVGRRGQGPGYEQFF
>-|TRBV10-2|TRBJ1-5|TRBD1
TGCGCCACCCAAACAGGGGCCCGCAATCAGCCCCAGCATTTT
CATQTGARNQPQHF
>-|TRBV19|TRBJ1-6|-
TGTGCCAGTAGTAGTTTCGTGACAGATAATTCACCCCTCCACTTT
CASSSFVTDNSPLHF
>-|TRBV27|TRBJ2-7|TRBD1
TGTGCCAGCAGTTTCCGACAGGGTCTAAGAAACGAGCAGTACTTC
CASSFRQGLRNEQYF
>-|TRBV15|TRBJ1-2|-
TGTGCCACCAGCAGAGGGTCCAGGGGCTACACCTTC
CATSRGSRGYTF
>-|TRBV6-5|TRBJ1-5|-
TGTGCCAGCAGTTACTCGGGGGCAGAGCGACAGCCCCAGCATTTT
CASSYSGAERQPQHF
>-|TRBV15|TRBJ2-2|-
TGTGCCACCAGCGGGGACAGACTAGCGAACACCGGGGAGCTGTTTTTT
CATSGDRLANTGELFF
>-|TRBV5-8|TRBJ1-1|TRBD1
TGTGCCAGCAGCTTACAGCGGACAGGGGTCGGATTTAGCACTGAAGCTTTCTTT
CASSLQRTGVGFSTEAFF
>-|TRBV11-2|TRBJ1-2|-
TGTGCCAGCAGCTTAGCGGGGGTACCGTACACCTTC
CASSLAGVPYTF
>-|TRBV28|TRBJ1-4|TRBD1
TGTGCCAGCAGTGTGGACAGGGGGGTTCCTAATGAAAAACTGTTTTTT
CASSVDRGVPNEKLFF
>-|TRBV4-1|TRBJ1-5|-
TGCGCCAGCAGCCAAGTCGAAAGTTGGGCCGGCAGGGTGGGTCAGCCCCAGCATTTT
CASSQVESWAGRVGQPQHF
>-|TRBV28|TRBJ1-5|TRBD1
TGTGCCAGCAGTTTATGCACCAGGGGGAAAAGGGGTCAGCCCCAGCATTTT
CASSLCTRGKRGQPQHF
>-|TRBV13|TRBJ1-2|-
TGTGCCAGCAGCTTAGGGGCAGGGACTATAGGCTACACCTTC
CASSLGAGTIGYTF
>-|TRBV18|TRBJ1-1|-
TGTGCCAGCTCACCACAGCGGGGGACCACTGAAGCTTTCTTT
CASSPQRGTTEAFF
>-|TRBV12-5|TRBJ1-3|-
TGTGCTAGTGGTTTGGTAAGCCAGGGTTCCTCTGGAAACACCATATATTTT
CASGLVSQGSSGNTIYF
>few|TRBV4-2|TRBJ2-1|-
TGTGCCAGCAGCCAAGATGGGCAGGGGACCCTAAACAATGAGCAGTTCTTC
CASSQDGQGTLNNEQFF